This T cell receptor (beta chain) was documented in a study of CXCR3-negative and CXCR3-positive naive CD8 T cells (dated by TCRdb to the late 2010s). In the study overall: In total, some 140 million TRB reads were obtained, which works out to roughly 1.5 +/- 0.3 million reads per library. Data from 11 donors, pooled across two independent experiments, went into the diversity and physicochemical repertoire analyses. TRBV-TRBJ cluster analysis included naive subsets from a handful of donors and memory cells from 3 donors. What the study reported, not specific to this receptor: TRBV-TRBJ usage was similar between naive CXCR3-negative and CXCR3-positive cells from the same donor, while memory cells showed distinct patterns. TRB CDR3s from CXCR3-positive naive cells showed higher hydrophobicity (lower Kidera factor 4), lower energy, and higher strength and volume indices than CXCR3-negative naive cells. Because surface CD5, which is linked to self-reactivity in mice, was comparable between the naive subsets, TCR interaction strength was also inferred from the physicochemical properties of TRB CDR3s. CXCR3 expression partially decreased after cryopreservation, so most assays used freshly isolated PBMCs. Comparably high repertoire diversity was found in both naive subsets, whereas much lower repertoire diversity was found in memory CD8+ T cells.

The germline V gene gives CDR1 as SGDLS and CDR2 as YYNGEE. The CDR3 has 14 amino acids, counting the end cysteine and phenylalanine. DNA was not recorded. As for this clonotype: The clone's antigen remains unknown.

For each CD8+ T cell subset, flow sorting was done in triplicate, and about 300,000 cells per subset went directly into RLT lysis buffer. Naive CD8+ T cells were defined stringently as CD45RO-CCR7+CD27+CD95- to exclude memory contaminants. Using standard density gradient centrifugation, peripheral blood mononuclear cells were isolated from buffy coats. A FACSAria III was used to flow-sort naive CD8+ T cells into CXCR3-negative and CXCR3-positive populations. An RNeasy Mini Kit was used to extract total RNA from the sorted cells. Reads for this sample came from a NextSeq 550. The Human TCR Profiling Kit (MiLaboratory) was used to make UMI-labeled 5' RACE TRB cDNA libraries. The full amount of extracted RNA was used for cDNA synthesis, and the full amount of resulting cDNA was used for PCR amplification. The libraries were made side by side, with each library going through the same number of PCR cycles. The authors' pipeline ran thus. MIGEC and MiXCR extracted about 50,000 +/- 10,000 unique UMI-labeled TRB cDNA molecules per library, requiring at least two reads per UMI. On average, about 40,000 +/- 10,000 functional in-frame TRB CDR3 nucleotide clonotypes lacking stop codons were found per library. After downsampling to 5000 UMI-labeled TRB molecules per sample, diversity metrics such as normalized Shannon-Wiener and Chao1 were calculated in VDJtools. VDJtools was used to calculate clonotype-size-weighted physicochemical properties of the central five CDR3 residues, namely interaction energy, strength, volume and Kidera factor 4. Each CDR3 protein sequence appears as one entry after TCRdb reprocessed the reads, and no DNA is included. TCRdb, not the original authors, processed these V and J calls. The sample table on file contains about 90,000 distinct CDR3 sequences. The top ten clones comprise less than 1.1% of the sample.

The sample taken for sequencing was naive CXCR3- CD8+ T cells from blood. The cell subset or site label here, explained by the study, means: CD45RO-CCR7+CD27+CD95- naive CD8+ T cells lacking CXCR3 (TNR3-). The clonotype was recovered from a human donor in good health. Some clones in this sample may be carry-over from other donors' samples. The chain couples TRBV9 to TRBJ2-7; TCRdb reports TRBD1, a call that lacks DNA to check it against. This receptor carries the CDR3 CASSVGLGGYEQYF.